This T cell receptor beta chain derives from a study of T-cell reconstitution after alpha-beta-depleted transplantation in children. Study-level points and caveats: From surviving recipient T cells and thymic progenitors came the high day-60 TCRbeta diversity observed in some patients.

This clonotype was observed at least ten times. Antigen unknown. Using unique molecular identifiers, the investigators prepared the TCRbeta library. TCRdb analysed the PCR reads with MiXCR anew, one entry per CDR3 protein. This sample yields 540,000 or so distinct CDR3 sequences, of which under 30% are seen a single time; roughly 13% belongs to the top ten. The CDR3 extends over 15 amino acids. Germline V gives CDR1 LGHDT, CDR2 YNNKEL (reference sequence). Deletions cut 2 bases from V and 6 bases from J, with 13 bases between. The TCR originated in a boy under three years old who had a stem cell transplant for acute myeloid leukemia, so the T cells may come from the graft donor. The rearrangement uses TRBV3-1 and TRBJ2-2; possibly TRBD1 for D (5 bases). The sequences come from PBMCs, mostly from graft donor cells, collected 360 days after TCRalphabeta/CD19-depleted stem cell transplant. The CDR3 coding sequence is TGTGCCAGCAGCCAACTACTTCCAGGGCCCGGGGAGCTGTTTTTT. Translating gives CASSQLLPGPGELFF.